These 16 T cell receptor beta chains came from one sample sequenced in a study of T cell responses to AZD1222 COVID-19 vaccine. Clones were read by immunoSEQ multiplex PCR, and TCRdb kept only the in-frame ones, dropping some. The repertoire consists of around 180,000 clones, with roughly 87% occurring once and the leading ten covering less than 3%. The material was peripheral blood, obtained on day 0 of AZD1222 vaccination. The receptors shown here come from an adult in good health.

J is TRBJ2-5 and V is TRBV6-6, with a possible D match to TRBD2 (5 bases). Per germline, CDR1 MNHNY and CDR2 SVGAGI (reference sequence). The CDR3 extends over 14 amino acids. V lost 0 bases to trimming and J lost 2 bases, with 7 bases between them. The CDR3: CASSYSGGQETQYF. The CDR3 nucleotides read TGTGCCAGCAGTTACTCGGGCGGGCAAGAGACCCAGTACTTC.

The rearrangement links TRBV2 to TRBJ1-4; a weak D match, TRBD1 (5 bases). V gave up 9 bases and J gave up 13 bases, with 18 bases separating them. This CDR3 has 12 residues. Looked up from germline, CDR1 is SNHLY and CDR2 is FYNNEI. CDR3 region: CASGTIGSILFF. CDR3 nucleotide sequence: TGTGCCAGTGGGACTATCGGTTCGATACTGTTTTTT.

The genes are TRBV6-6 and TRBJ2-7; D is uncertain. Trimming cost V 0 bases and J 3 bases, with 12 bases left between them. CDR1 and CDR2 (germline): MNHNY, SVGAGI (reference sequence). The CDR3 has 15 amino acids. The CDR3 reads CASSYSKWNLYEQYF. The CDR3 region has the DNA TGTGCCAGCAGTTACTCGAAGTGGAACCTCTACGAGCAGTACTTC.

This clone showed up just once. The chain carries TRBV6-2 or TRBV6-3 and TRBJ2-7; D is perhaps TRBD1 (7 bases). Germline values: CDR1 MNHEY, CDR2 SVGEGT. The CDR3 runs 13 residues. Trimming took off 2 bases at V and 10 bases at J, with 15 bases between the two ends. CDR3 in DNA: TGTGCCAGCAGTTACGCGGGGACAGCCACTCAGTACTTC. Translated, it gives CASSYAGTATQYF.

This rearrangement joins TRBV19 to TRBJ2-1; maybe TRBD1 (7 bases). Germline V gene lookup returns CDR1 LNHDA and CDR2 SQIVND (reference sequence). The CDR3 sequence is 15 residues long. Trimming removed 6 bases at V and 9 bases at J, with 21 bases between. The CDR3 DNA reads as TGTGCCAGTAGCGAACGGCAGGGGGGTCGGAGTGAGCAGTTCTTC. This encodes CASSERQGGRSEQFF.

The J gene is TRBJ2-7, the V gene TRBV28; D ambiguous. The CDR3 is 13 residues long. Trimming left V 5 bases short and J 9 bases short, with 17 bases between. CDR1 and CDR2 (germline): MDHEN, SYDVKM. This CDR3 reads CASSQPASIGQYF. For the CDR3, the DNA is TGTGCCAGCAGTCAACCGGCCTCGATCGGGCAGTACTTC.

Details on this clone: Within the sample, other DNA sequences also encode this same CDR3. This sequence joins TRBV6-4 and TRBJ1-1; weak D call: TRBD1 (5 bases). Trimming took 0 bases from V and 1 from J, leaving 6 bases between them. This CDR3 spans 14 amino acids. Germline lookup yields CDR1 MRHNA and CDR2 SNTAGT. CDR3 residues: CASSDSDRNTEAFF. The CDR3, as DNA: TGTGCCAGCAGTGACTCTGACAGGAACACTGAAGCTTTCTTT.

The V call is TRBV7-9, the J call TRBJ2-1, with D unresolved. The CDR3 runs to 14 residues. Germline values: CDR1 SEHNR, CDR2 FQNEAQ (reference sequence). The ends were cut back, 6 bases at V and 0 bases at J, with 9 bases in the middle. CDR3 bases: TGTGCCAGCAGAGGGATGAGCTCCTACAATGAGCAGTTCTTC. It specifies CASRGMSSYNEQFF.

V is TRBV5-4 and J is TRBJ2-7; 12 nucleotides match TRBD2. CDR1 is SGHNT, CDR2 YYREEE, per germline (reference sequence). V trimming: 4 bases; J trimming: 2 bases; junction bases outside the gene matches: 4. The CDR3 spans 15 residues. DNA for the CDR3: TGTGCCAGCAGCCCCGGACTAGCGGGAACCTACGAGCAGTACTTC. Protein: CASSPGLAGTYEQYF.

V gene TRBV3-1 (or the pseudogene TRBV3-2) combines with J gene TRBJ1-2; the D is unclear. V was trimmed by 4 bases and J by 6 bases, leaving 15 bases between them. The germline V gene encodes CDR1 LGHDT and CDR2 YNNKEL (reference sequence). The CDR3 spans 14 residues. The CDR3 nucleotides are TGTGCCAGCAGCCGAAAGGACCGCAGCCATGGCTACACCTTC. It yields the protein CASSRKDRSHGYTF.

The V and J genes are TRBV30 and TRBJ2-3; 8 bases line up with TRBD2. The length of the CDR3 is 15 residues. Germline V lookup: CDR1 GTSNPN, CDR2 SVGIG (reference sequence). V was clipped by 0 bases and J by 2 bases; unmatched bases: 4. In nucleotides, the CDR3 is TGTGCCTGGAGTGTAGGCGGGAGGAACACAGATACGCAGTATTTT. As protein: CAWSVGGRNTDTQYF.

This clone was seen many times. The J gene is TRBJ2-2, the V gene TRBV5-6, with 7 positions matching TRBD1. Unmatched junction bases numbered 9, after V lost 4 bases and J lost 6 bases. The germline V gene encodes CDR1 SGHDT and CDR2 YYEEEE. This CDR3 has 15 residues. The CDR3 DNA follows: TGTGCCAGCAGCCTGGGACAGTTAGTATCCGGGGAGCTGTTTTTT. Residues: CASSLGQLVSGELFF.

V usage is TRBV29-1 and J usage is TRBJ1-2, with 7 bases identical to TRBD1. Germline lookup yields CDR1 SQVTM and CDR2 ANQGSEA. V trimming: 1 base; J trimming: 2 bases; junction bases outside the gene matches: 4. The CDR3 is made up of 14 amino acids. CDR3 sequence: CSVEGQGLNYGYTF. In nucleotides, the CDR3 is TGCAGCGTTGAAGGACAGGGACTCAACTATGGCTACACCTTC.

V is TRBV6-1 and J is TRBJ1-6; D call uncertain. CDR1 MNHNS and CDR2 SASEGT come from the germline V gene. This CDR3 is built from 16 residues. Trimming removed 3 bases from V and 6 bases from J, with 15 bases in between. The CDR3 protein is CASSDRRNPLNSPLHF. CDR3 nucleotide sequence: TGTGCCAGCAGTGACAGGAGAAACCCACTTAATTCACCCCTCCACTTT.

The CDR3 loop is CASSIVNEQFF. DNA of the CDR3: TGTGCCAGTAGTATAGTCAATGAGCAGTTCTTC. The chain employs TRBV19 and TRBJ2-1; no clear D. Germline V gene lookup returns CDR1 LNHDA and CDR2 SQIVND (reference sequence). The V end lost 1 base, the J end lost 6 bases, and 1 base lay between the germline ends. This CDR3 is built from 11 residues.

The chain recombines TRBV7-6 with TRBJ2-4; D is possibly TRBD2 (7 bases). This CDR3 contains 16 residues. CDR1 SGHVS and CDR2 FNYEAQ come from the germline V gene. Trimming removed 5 bases at V and 6 bases at J, with 20 bases between. The CDR3 loop reads CASSPLGGAGGNIQYF. The CDR3 region has the DNA TGTGCCAGCAGCCCCTTGGGGGGGGCTGGGGGAAACATTCAGTACTTC.